This TCR beta chain was captured in a study of read filtering for tumor transcriptome and immune sequencing. Overall study context: Patients were some 16 male and 13 to 15 female, mean age around 66 years, range about 40 to 85. R-ISS stage counts were fewer than ten for I, about 17 for II, 6 or 7 for III.

Study-level findings and limits: The CD138-negative fraction was mixed bone marrow immune cells, not pure T cells.

Details on this clonotype: Its antigen is as yet unknown.

Bone marrow was sampled from every patient at the time of active disease. This library used around 0.4 ug RNA and molecular barcoded adaptors spanning alpha/delta and beta/gamma chains. Via MiXCR, TCRdb re-called the reads, giving one row per CDR3 protein. This sample carries 35,000 to 40,000 distinct CDR3 sequences, less than 15% of them seen once, and the ten largest clones take around 19%. The receptor's source is a donor at least 40 years old with multiple myeloma. What was sequenced was a population of CD138-negative cells sorted from bone marrow.

For the CDR3, the DNA is TGTGCCAGCAGCCCGCTGACAGGGAGGTACGAGCAGTACTTC. Translating gives CASSPLTGRYEQYF. The chain joins TRBV6-2 or TRBV6-3 to TRBJ2-7; a possible D gene is TRBD1 (7 bases). Trimming removed 6 bases at V and 4 bases at J, with 16 bases between. There are 14 residues in the CDR3. CDR1 and CDR2 from the germline V gene are MNHEY and SVGEGT.